In its sample, the clone carrying this TCR beta chain was seen a few times. Its matching antigen is unknown. This entry belongs to a study of beta chain features in type 1 diabetes. Study results and caveats: When Type 1 diabetes patients were examined, their TCRB CDR3s proved moderately but significantly shorter in all four CD4+ subsets.

The length of the CDR3 is 14 residues. Looked up from germline, CDR1 is SGHAT and CDR2 is FQNNGV. V lost 4 bases and J lost 9, with 16 bases in between. Every isolated RNA sample was fully reverse transcribed, so sequencing captured expressed TCRB transcripts. Libraries were prepared by immunoSEQ multiplex PCR; TCRdb keeps only in-frame clonotypes and omits some of them. The table records 350,000 to 450,000 clones, around an eighth of them present only once. This TCR came from a woman under 30 with type 1 diabetes. Sequencing was carried out using naive CD4+ T cells from blood. The V and J genes are TRBV11-2 and TRBJ2-1; D gene unclear. CDR3 region: CASSSRPEYTEQFF. The CDR3 nucleotides are TGTGCCAGCAGCTCTAGGCCCGAGTATACTGAGCAGTTCTTC.